This passage covers 10 T cell receptor beta chains from one sample sequenced in a study of CD8 T cells in ankylosing spondylitis. TCRdb re-called the 5' RACE reads through MiXCR, storing one row per CDR3 protein. The profile covers over 130,000 distinct CDR3 sequences, with more than 40% appearing a single time and 15% taken by the ten largest. The specimen sequenced was synovial fluid, either unsorted or a sorted T cell fraction (not recorded which). These receptors came from a male donor with ankylosing spondylitis.

This chain joins TRBV5-1 and TRBJ2-7; D ambiguous. Trimming took 0 bases from V and 2 from J, leaving 9 bases between them. The CDR3 is 14 amino acids. From germline, CDR1 is SGHRS and CDR2 YFSETQ. The CDR3 loop reads CASSLVAATYEQYF. The DNA for the CDR3 is TGCGCCAGCAGCTTGGTTGCGGCGACCTACGAGCAGTACTTC.

The chain recombines TRBV7-4 with TRBJ1-1, with D uncertain. Trimming stripped 5 bases from V and 4 bases from J, with 8 bases between. Germline CDR1 reads SGHVT; CDR2 reads SQSDAQ. The CDR3 has 12 residues. The CDR3 loop reads CASSRRLTEAFF. The CDR3 DNA is TGTGCCAGCAGCAGAAGGCTCACTGAAGCTTTCTTT.

This rearrangement joins TRBV7-9 to TRBJ1-2, with D maybe TRBD1 (5 bases). The CDR3 totals 15 residues. Germline CDR1 reads SEHNR; CDR2 reads FQNEAQ (reference sequence). V dropped 4 bases and J dropped 2 bases, with 14 bases sitting between them. The CDR3 loop is CASSSFTGLNYGYTF. The CDR3 nucleotides are TGTGCCAGCAGCTCCTTTACAGGATTAAACTATGGCTACACCTTC.

A few counts support this clonotype. The chain uses TRBV29-1 and TRBJ1-2; 10 positions match TRBD1. The germline gives CDR1 SQVTM, CDR2 ANQGSEA. The V and J ends lost 7 bases and 7 bases, in that order; junction bases with no gene match: 15. The CDR3 has 15 residues. The CDR3 reads CSATGTGEGYGGYTF. The CDR3 DNA follows: TGCAGCGCTACCGGGACAGGGGAAGGCTATGGTGGCTACACCTTC.

This clonotype has only a few counts. J is TRBJ2-1 and V is TRBV9; possibly TRBD2 for D (5 bases). The CDR3 extends over 15 amino acids. The V end was cut by 4 bases, the J end by 8 bases, with 19 bases between. Germline loops: CDR1 SGDLS, CDR2 YYNGEE. This CDR3 is CASSPAGNRRDEQFF. The CDR3 coding sequence is TGTGCCAGCAGCCCAGCAGGTAACCGGCGGGATGAGCAGTTCTTC.

The chain is built from TRBV10-3 and TRBJ1-2, with D uncertain. Germline loops: CDR1 ENHRY, CDR2 SYGVKD. There are 13 residues in the CDR3. Trimming removed 6 bases from V and 2 bases from J, with 10 bases in between. As DNA, the CDR3 is TGTGCCATCAGCCAGGTTCGGAACTATGGCTACACCTTC. Its translation is CAISQVRNYGYTF.

The chain uses TRBV29-1 and TRBJ2-5; D remains ambiguous. This CDR3 comprises 15 residues. V dropped 7 bases and J dropped 4 bases, with 22 bases sitting between them. Germline assignment: CDR1 SQVTM and CDR2 ANQGSEA. The CDR3 DNA is TGCAGCGCCCAAAGCTGGCAGGCCTGCGGAGAGACCCAGTACTTC. Translation: CSAQSWQACGETQYF.

This clonotype was found many times. The genes are TRBV4-1 and TRBJ2-1, with 13 bases fitting TRBD2. This CDR3 spans 19 amino acids. J lost 8 bases, V lost 4 bases, and 17 bases had no gene match. CDR1 is MGHRA and CDR2 is YSYEKL in the germline V gene. As DNA, the CDR3 is TGCGCCAGCAGCCCTCCCGGACTAGCGGGGGCCTTTCGGGGGGATGAGCAGTTCTTC. This codes for CASSPPGLAGAFRGDEQFF.

The gene calls are TRBV28 and TRBJ1-2, with D possibly matching TRBD1 (5 bases). The V end was cut by 5 bases, the J end by 4 bases, with 17 bases between. The CDR3 covers 15 residues. Germline CDR1 and CDR2: MDHEN and SYDVKM. This chain's CDR3 is CASSRFRGSSYGYTF. CDR3 nucleotides: TGTGCCAGCAGTCGGTTTCGGGGCTCGAGCTATGGCTACACCTTC.

The J gene is TRBJ1-1, the V gene TRBV4-1, with D perhaps TRBD1 (6 bases). The CDR3 contains 14 residues. Germline lookup yields CDR1 MGHRA and CDR2 YSYEKL. The ends were cut back, 4 bases at V and 2 bases at J, with 11 bases in the middle. The CDR3: CASSPRQVNTEAFF. The CDR3 region has the DNA TGCGCCAGCAGCCCACGACAGGTTAACACTGAAGCTTTCTTT.